The T cell receptor beta chain under discussion was sequenced for a study of T cell responses to AZD1222 COVID-19 vaccine. Findings and limits, study-wide: Dominant CD4 TCR responses targeted spike regions 160-218 and 743-854. Females outnumbered males among donors, who were mostly white British; clonal diversity was possibly underestimated.

Germline CDR1 and CDR2: KGHDR and SFDVKD. The J segment lost 0 bases and the V segment lost 7 bases, leaving 12 bases of the junction unmatched. This CDR3 comprises 19 residues. As for this clone: The target antigen is unknown.

TCRdb keeps only in-frame clones here, not all; method: immunoSEQ multiplex PCR. The sample yields around 200,000 clones, approximately 94% seen once. V and J are TRBV24-1 and TRBJ2-2; 11 bases fit TRBD2. The specimen was peripheral blood, collected 28 days after the second AZD1222 dose. This TCR derives from an adult who received the AZD1222 COVID-19 vaccine. This CDR3 reads CATSGYTSGSSANTGELFF. The CDR3 DNA is TGTGCCACCAGCGGGTACACTAGCGGGAGTTCCGCGAACACCGGGGAGCTGTTTTTT.